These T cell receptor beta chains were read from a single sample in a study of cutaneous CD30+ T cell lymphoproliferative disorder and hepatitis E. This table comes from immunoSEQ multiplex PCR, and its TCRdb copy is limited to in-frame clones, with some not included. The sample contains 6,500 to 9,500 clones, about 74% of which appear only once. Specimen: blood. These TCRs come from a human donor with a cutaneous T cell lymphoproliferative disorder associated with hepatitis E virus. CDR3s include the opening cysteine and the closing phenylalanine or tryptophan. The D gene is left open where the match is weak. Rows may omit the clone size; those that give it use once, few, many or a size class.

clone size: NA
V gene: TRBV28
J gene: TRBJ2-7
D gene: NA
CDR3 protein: CASSLVVESYEQYF
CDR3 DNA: TGTGCCAGCAGTTTGGTAGTAGAATCCTACGAGCAGTACTTC

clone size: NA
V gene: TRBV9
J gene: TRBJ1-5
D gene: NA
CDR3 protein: CASSVGERPWYDQPQHF
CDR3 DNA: TGTGCCAGCAGCGTAGGGGAAAGACCGTGGTACGATCAGCCCCAGCATTTT

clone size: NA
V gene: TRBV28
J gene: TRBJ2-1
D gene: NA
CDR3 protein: CASTRGNNEQFF
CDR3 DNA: TGTGCCAGCACTCGGGGGAACAATGAGCAGTTCTTC

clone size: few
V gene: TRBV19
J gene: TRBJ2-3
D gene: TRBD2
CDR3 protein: CATDPGTSGTDTQYF
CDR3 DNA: TGTGCCACAGACCCCGGGACTAGCGGCACAGATACGCAGTATTTT

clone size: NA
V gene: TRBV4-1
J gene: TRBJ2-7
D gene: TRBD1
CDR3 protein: CASSQKETGREQYF
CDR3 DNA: TGCGCCAGCAGCCAGAAAGAGACAGGGCGCGAGCAGTACTTC

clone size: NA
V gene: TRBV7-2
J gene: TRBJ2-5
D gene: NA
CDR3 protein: CASSLERAGQETQYF
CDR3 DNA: TGTGCCAGCAGCTTAGAGAGGGCTGGCCAAGAGACCCAGTACTTC

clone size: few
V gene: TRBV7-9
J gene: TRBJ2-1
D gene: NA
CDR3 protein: CASSPAREQFF
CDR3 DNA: TGTGCCAGCAGCCCTGCACGGGAGCAGTTCTTC

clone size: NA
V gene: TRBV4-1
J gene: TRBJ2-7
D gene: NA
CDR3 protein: CASSQEATPFYEQYF
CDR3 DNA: TGCGCCAGCAGCCAAGAAGCGACCCCGTTCTACGAGCAGTACTTC

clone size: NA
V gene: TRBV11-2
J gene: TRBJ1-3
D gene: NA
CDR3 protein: CASSLDLGFSGNTIYF
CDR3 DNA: TGTGCCAGCAGCTTAGATCTAGGCTTCTCTGGAAACACCATATATTTT

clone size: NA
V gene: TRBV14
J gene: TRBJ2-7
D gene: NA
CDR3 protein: CASSWSSGPYEQYF
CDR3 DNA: TGTGCCAGCAGCTGGAGTAGCGGTCCCTACGAGCAGTACTTC

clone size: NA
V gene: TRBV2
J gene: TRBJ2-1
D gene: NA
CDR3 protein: CASGRNRVVYNEQFF
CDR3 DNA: TGTGCCAGCGGACGGAATCGGGTGGTCTACAATGAGCAGTTCTTC

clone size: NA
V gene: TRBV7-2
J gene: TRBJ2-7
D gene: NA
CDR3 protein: CASSLAPAATYEQYF
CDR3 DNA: TGTGCCAGCAGCTTAGCCCCTGCGGCTACTTACGAGCAGTACTTC

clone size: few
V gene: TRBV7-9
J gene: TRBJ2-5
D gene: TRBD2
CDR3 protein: CASSFPLAGQETQYF
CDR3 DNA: TGTGCCAGCAGCTTCCCCCTAGCGGGGCAAGAGACCCAGTACTTC

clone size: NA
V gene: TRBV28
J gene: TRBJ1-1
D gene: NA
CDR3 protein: CASYRAPTEAFF
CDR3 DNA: TGTGCCAGTTATAGAGCCCCCACTGAAGCTTTCTTT

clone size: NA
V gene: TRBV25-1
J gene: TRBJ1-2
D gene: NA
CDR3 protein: CASSLNPPGGYTF
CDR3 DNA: TGTGCCAGCAGTCTCAATCCCCCCGGTGGCTACACCTTC

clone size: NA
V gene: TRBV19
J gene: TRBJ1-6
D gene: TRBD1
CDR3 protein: CASSFGQGIDSPLHF
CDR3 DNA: TGTGCCAGTAGTTTTGGACAGGGTATTGATTCACCCCTCCACTTT

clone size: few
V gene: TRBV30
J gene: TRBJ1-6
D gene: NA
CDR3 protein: CAWSTSYGSSPLHF
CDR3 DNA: TGTGCCTGGAGCACGAGTTACGGTAGTTCACCCCTCCACTTT

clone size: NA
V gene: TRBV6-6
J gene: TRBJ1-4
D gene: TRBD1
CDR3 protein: CASRPTGGTEKLFF
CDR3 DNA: TGTGCCAGCAGACCAACAGGGGGGACTGAAAAACTGTTTTTT

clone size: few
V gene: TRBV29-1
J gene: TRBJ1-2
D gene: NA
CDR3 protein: CSVTGTNYGYTF
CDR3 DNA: TGCAGCGTCACCGGGACAAACTATGGCTACACCTTC

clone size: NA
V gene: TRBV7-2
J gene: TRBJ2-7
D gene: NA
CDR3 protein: CASSLGAEQYF
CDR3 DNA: TGTGCCAGCAGCTTAGGAGCCGAGCAGTACTTC

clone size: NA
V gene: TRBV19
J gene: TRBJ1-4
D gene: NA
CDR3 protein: CASSMRIAATNEKLFF
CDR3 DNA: TGTGCCAGTAGTATGAGAATTGCTGCAACTAATGAAAAACTGTTTTTT

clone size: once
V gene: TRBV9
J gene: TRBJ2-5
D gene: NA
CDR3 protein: CASSVDAEGVGETQYF
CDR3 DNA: TGTGCCAGCAGCGTAGACGCGGAGGGCGTCGGGGAGACCCAGTACTTC

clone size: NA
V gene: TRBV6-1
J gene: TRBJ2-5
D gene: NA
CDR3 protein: CASSSSTGTQETQYF
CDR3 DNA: TGTGCCAGCAGCTCTTCGACCGGGACGCAAGAGACCCAGTACTTC

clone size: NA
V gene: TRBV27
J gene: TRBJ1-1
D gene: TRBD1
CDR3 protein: CASSYNRGAEAFF
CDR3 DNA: TGTGCCAGCAGTTACAACAGGGGTGCTGAAGCTTTCTTT

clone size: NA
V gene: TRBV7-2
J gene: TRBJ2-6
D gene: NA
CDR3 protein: CASSLWATGGANVLTF
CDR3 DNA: TGTGCCAGCAGCTTATGGGCGACGGGTGGGGCCAACGTCCTGACTTTC

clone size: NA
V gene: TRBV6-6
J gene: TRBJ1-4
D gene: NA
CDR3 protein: CASSRAYRDEKLFF
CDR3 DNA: TGTGCCAGCAGTCGGGCCTACCGAGATGAAAAACTGTTTTTT